Shown below are 21 T cell receptor beta chains from a single sample sequenced in a study of shared clonotypes between healthy human individuals. Only in-frame clones appear in the TCRdb table, and some are missing; sequencing was by immunoSEQ multiplex PCR. The table shows around 1.1 million clones, with about 72% occurring only once. The sequenced sample consisted of memory CD4+ T cells from PBMCs. Subset denoted: CD45RA-negative fraction. All receptors come from a man between 18 and 29 years old in good health. Some clones in this sample may be carry-over from other donors' samples.

The chain is built from TRBV9 and TRBJ2-1; D remains unclear. Germline CDR1 and CDR2: SGDLS and YYNGEE. CDR3 length: 16 amino acids. Trimming removed 4 bases from V and 0 bases from J, with 14 bases in between. CDR3 nucleotides: TGTGCCAGCAGCCCACGGCCCTCGAGCTCCTACAATGAGCAGTTCTTC. Protein sequence: CASSPRPSSSYNEQFF.

The rearrangement joins TRBV28 to TRBJ1-2, with TRBD1 matching 10 bases. Unmatched junction bases numbered 1, after V lost 2 bases and J lost 1 base. This CDR3 comprises 15 residues. The V gene's germline CDR1 is MDHEN and CDR2 SYDVKM. The CDR3 region is CASSLGTGVNYGYTF. The DNA for the CDR3 is TGTGCCAGCAGTTTAGGGACAGGGGTTAACTATGGCTACACCTTC.

The chain combines TRBV30 with TRBJ2-7, with 7 bases fitting TRBD2. The CDR3 loop spans 15 amino acids. The ends lost 4 bases at V and 7 bases at J; junction bases unmatched: 16. Germline values: CDR1 GTSNPN, CDR2 SVGIG (reference sequence). CDR3 sequence reads: CAWILRLAEGKEQYF. The CDR3 DNA is TGTGCCTGGATTCTAAGGCTAGCGGAAGGTAAAGAGCAGTACTTC.

The gene calls are TRBV28 and TRBJ1-2, with a possible D match to TRBD1 (5 bases). Deletions cut 1 base from V and 9 bases from J, with 12 bases between. Per the germline V gene, CDR1 is MDHEN and CDR2 is SYDVKM. This CDR3 contains 13 residues. As DNA, the CDR3 is TGTGCCAGCAGTTTATCTGGGACTATGCGCTACACCTTC. Its protein product is CASSLSGTMRYTF.

The V call is TRBV25-1, the J call TRBJ2-1; a possible D gene is TRBD1 (6 bases). CDR1 is MGHDK, CDR2 SYGVNS, per germline. Trimming took off 5 bases at V and 4 bases at J, with 15 bases between the two ends. This CDR3 spans 15 amino acids. CDR3 protein: CASSPLTGTYNEQFF. As DNA, the CDR3 is TGTGCCAGCAGTCCCCTGACAGGAACTTACAATGAGCAGTTCTTC.

The J gene is TRBJ2-2, the V gene TRBV5-1; D ambiguous. The CDR3 totals 16 residues. Trimming pared 1 base from V and 0 bases from J, leaving 10 bases between. Looked up from germline, CDR1 is SGHRS and CDR2 is YFSETQ. Written as DNA, the CDR3 is TGCGCCAGCAGCTTGTGGGTAGGGACGAACACCGGGGAGCTGTTTTTT. Translating it yields CASSLWVGTNTGELFF.

Only a few counts were recorded for this clone. CDR3 sequence reads: CASSSPIGTERTQYF. The DNA for the CDR3 is TGTGCCAGCAGCTCCCCGATCGGGACGGAGAGGACCCAGTACTTC. This rearrangement joins TRBV11-2 to TRBJ2-5; D may be TRBD1 or TRBD2 (5 bases each). The germline gives CDR1 SGHAT, CDR2 FQNNGV. The CDR3 is made up of 15 amino acids. The germline V and J ends were trimmed by 4 bases and 7 bases, with 19 bases remaining between them.

The J gene is TRBJ2-7, the V gene TRBV10-3, with 10 bases fitting TRBD1. Germline lookup yields CDR1 ENHRY and CDR2 SYGVKD. After removal of 6 bases from V and 3 bases from J, the junction contained 2 bases not matched to a gene. CDR3 length: 13 amino acids. The CDR3 protein is CAISRDRGYEQYF. DNA for the CDR3: TGTGCCATCAGCCGGGACAGGGGCTACGAGCAGTACTTC.

This rearrangement joins TRBV18 to TRBJ1-2; 9 bases line up with TRBD1. Germline V gene sequence: CDR1 KGHSH, CDR2 LQKENI. V lost 3 bases, J lost 6 bases, and 5 bases stayed unmatched. The CDR3 runs to 14 residues. CDR3 DNA: TGTGCCAGCTCACCGGGCACAGGGGGCAATGGCTACACCTTC. Translated, it gives CASSPGTGGNGYTF.

A remark on this clone: A much larger clone lies one base from this, so it may be a read error. Distinct nucleotide sequences in the sample also encode this CDR3. V and J are TRBV29-1 and TRBJ1-5; D uncertain. Deletions cut 4 bases from V and 1 base from J, with 5 bases between. CDR1 SQVTM and CDR2 ANQGSEA come from the germline V gene. The CDR3 is 12 residues long. The CDR3 nucleotides read TGCAGCGTTGCTGGGAGCAATCAGCCCCAGCATTTT. It specifies CSVAGSNQPQHF.

This rearrangement joins TRBV14 to TRBJ2-7; 9 nucleotides agree with TRBD2. Germline V gives CDR1 SGHDN, CDR2 FVKESK. V shed 4 bases and J 2 bases; nucleotides not matched to a gene: 9. The CDR3 spans 16 residues. CDR3 amino acids: CASSPLGLAGTYEQYF. The CDR3 DNA follows: TGTGCCAGCAGCCCCCTCGGGCTAGCGGGGACCTACGAGCAGTACTTC.

Only a few counts were recorded for this clone. The V call is TRBV29-1, the J call TRBJ2-7; D is perhaps TRBD1 or TRBD2 (5 bases each). Trimming took 6 bases from V and 2 from J, leaving 17 bases between them. In germline, CDR1 is SQVTM, CDR2 ANQGSEA. The CDR3 consists of 14 residues. CDR3 in DNA: TGCAGCGTCGAGACATTCCGGGACCCCTACGAGCAGTACTTC. This sequence encodes CSVETFRDPYEQYF.

The chain is built from TRBV28 and TRBJ2-7, with no clear D. The CDR3 is 14 amino acids. V was trimmed by 4 bases and J by 2 bases, leaving 12 bases between them. Germline CDR1 is MDHEN and CDR2 is SYDVKM. CDR3 bases: TGTGCCAGCAGTTCCTCAGACCTCCCCTACGAGCAGTACTTC. It is translated as CASSSSDLPYEQYF. The whole variable domain, filled in from reference TRBV28 and TRBJ2-7, reads DVKVTQSSRYLVKRTGEKVFLECVQDMDHENMFWYRQDPGLGLRLIYFSYDVKMKEKGDIPEGYSVSREKKERFSLILESASTNQTSMYLCASSSSDLPYEQYFGPGTRLTVT.

This clone came up once. The chain employs TRBV7-3 and TRBJ2-5; 8 bases agree with TRBD1. V shed 2 bases and J 1 base; nucleotides not matched to a gene: 3. The germline CDR1 and CDR2 sequences are SGHTA and FQGTGA. The CDR3 consists of 15 residues. CDR3 protein: CASSLQTGAQETQYF. CDR3 coding DNA: TGTGCCAGCAGCTTACAGACAGGGGCCCAAGAGACCCAGTACTTC.

This clone has ten or more counts. The same CDR3 is also encoded by other DNA sequences in this sample. This chain uses TRBV5-1 with TRBJ2-1, with TRBD2 as a possible D gene (5 bases). With 0 bases removed from V and 6 bases from J, the gap between germline ends came to 10 bases. The CDR3 runs to 14 residues. CDR1 SGHRS and CDR2 YFSETQ come from the germline V gene. CDR3 nucleotides: TGCGCCAGCAGCTTGGTCGAGCGGTCCAATGAGCAGTTCTTC. This sequence encodes CASSLVERSNEQFF. Filled out from reference TRBV5-1 and TRBJ2-1, the complete variable domain reads KAGVTQTPRYLIKTRGQQVTLSCSPISGHRSVSWYQQTPGQGLQFLFEYFSETQRNKGNFPGRFSGRQFSNSRSEMNVSTLELGDSALYLCASSLVERSNEQFFGPGTRLTVL.

This chain connects TRBV5-1 to TRBJ2-5; 7 bases are a match to TRBD2. The CDR3 is 14 residues long. From germline, CDR1 is SGHRS and CDR2 YFSETQ. The ends lost 4 bases at V and 5 bases at J; junction bases unmatched: 8. The chain's CDR3 is CASSPGGGAETQYF. The CDR3 DNA follows: TGCGCCAGCAGCCCCGGGGGAGGGGCCGAGACCCAGTACTTC.

This chain joins TRBV10-3 and TRBJ2-1; TRBD2 might be the D (6 bases). This CDR3 comprises 13 residues. V was clipped by 10 bases and J by 4 bases, with 14 bases between them. Germline V gene lookup returns CDR1 ENHRY and CDR2 SYGVKD. The CDR3 is CATADYPYNEQFF. The CDR3 nucleotides are TGTGCCACCGCGGACTATCCGTACAATGAGCAGTTCTTC.

The J gene is TRBJ1-2, the V gene TRBV28; TRBD1 matches 8 bases. Looked up from germline, CDR1 is MDHEN and CDR2 is SYDVKM. J lost 2 bases, V lost 8 bases, and 13 bases had no gene match. The CDR3 totals 16 residues. CDR3 in amino acids: CASGTGQVSLNYGYTF. In DNA form, the CDR3 reads TGTGCCAGCGGAACGGGACAGGTTTCCTTAAACTATGGCTACACCTTC.

The chain is built from TRBV15 and TRBJ1-4; the D is unclear. Germline V gives CDR1 LNHNV, CDR2 YYDKDF (reference sequence). V was trimmed by 0 bases and J by 7 bases, leaving 15 bases between them. This CDR3 is 16 amino acids long. CDR3 region: CATSREAPSGGEKLFF. DNA for the CDR3: TGTGCCACCAGCAGAGAGGCCCCCAGCGGTGGTGAAAAACTGTTTTTT.

This sequence joins TRBV5-1 and TRBJ1-3; D remains ambiguous. In germline, CDR1 is SGHRS, CDR2 YFSETQ. Trimming removed 1 base at V and 7 bases at J, with 12 bases between. This CDR3 has 14 amino acids. CDR3 region: CASSLLQPGNTIYF. The CDR3 DNA sequence: TGCGCCAGCAGCTTGCTACAGCCGGGCAACACCATATATTTT.

This chain connects TRBV4-1 to TRBJ2-7; D is possibly TRBD1 (6 bases). The CDR3 totals 15 residues. The germline gives CDR1 MGHRA, CDR2 YSYEKL. Trimming shortened V by 1 base and J by 4 bases, and 14 bases separated the two germline ends. The CDR3 region has the DNA TGCGCCAGCAGCCAAGTTGGGGACAAAAGATACGAGCAGTACTTC. Its protein product is CASSQVGDKRYEQYF.